Shown below are 8 T cell receptor beta chains from a single sample sequenced in a study of T cells in Graves' hyperthyroidism and ophthalmopathy. Amplification of TCR beta CDR3 regions used RNA as the template. Using the HTBI primer set, a first-round RT-PCR was run on the TCR CDR3. TCRdb itself ran the multiplex PCR reads through MiXCR, one entry per CDR3 protein. Here the sample spans 600,000 to 700,000 distinct CDR3 sequences, 40% to 55% being singletons. The specimen sequenced was peripheral blood or thyroid tissue (not recorded which). Every receptor here comes from an adult man with Graves' disease, either hyperthyroidism or ophthalmopathy (not recorded which).

Ten or more counts support this clonotype. The chain recombines TRBV20-1 with TRBJ2-5, with 10 bases identical to TRBD1. Trimming took 0 bases from V and 5 from J; bases not matched to a gene: 9. CDR1 and CDR2 (germline): DFQATT, SNEGSKA (reference sequence). This CDR3 comprises 16 residues. The CDR3 nucleotides are TGCAGTGCTAGAGACCCGACAGGGGGCGAGCGGGAGACCCAGTACTTC. Translated: CSARDPTGGERETQYF.

This clonotype came up many times. The rearrangement joins TRBV7-9 to TRBJ2-5; TRBD2 is a possible D gene (6 bases). V was cut by 5 bases and J by 5 bases, with 15 bases left in between. The CDR3 extends over 14 amino acids. Germline CDR1 is SEHNR and CDR2 is FQNEAQ (reference sequence). The CDR3 region has the DNA TGTGCCAGCAGCCCCCAGGGAGGAGGGGAGACCCAGTACTTC. Its translation: CASSPQGGGETQYF.

This clonotype was recorded a few times. A junction end diverges from the germline sequence, so it may reflect a read error. The chain carries TRBV10-3 and TRBJ1-5; 7 nucleotides align to TRBD1. The CDR3 consists of 17 residues. Germline V gene data show CDR1 as ENHRY and CDR2 as SYGVKD. The CDR3 is CASSRQRWTGINQPQHF. CDR3 sequence (DNA): TGTGCCAGCAGTCGACAACGCTGGACAGGAATCAATCAGCCCCAGCATTTT.

Ten or more counts support this clonotype. The chain has TRBV20-1 and TRBJ1-5, with D maybe TRBD1 (6 bases). Per germline, CDR1 DFQATT and CDR2 SNEGSKA (reference sequence). This CDR3 has 13 amino acids. With 3 bases removed from V and 11 bases from J, the gap between germline ends came to 17 bases. The CDR3 loop is CSARETGPSAQHF. The CDR3 DNA sequence: TGCAGTGCTAGGGAAACAGGGCCCTCGGCCCAGCATTTT.

This clonotype was seen many times. The chain is built from TRBV19 and TRBJ1-4; D is ambiguous. The CDR3 length is 11 residues. V dropped 10 bases and J dropped 8 bases, with 11 bases sitting between them. CDR1 and CDR2 from the germline V gene are LNHDA and SQIVND (reference sequence). DNA of the CDR3: TGTGCCAAAAGAGGGAAAGAAAAACTGTTTTTT. It yields the protein CAKRGKEKLFF.

The chain is built from TRBV20-1 and TRBJ2-5; TRBD2 matches at 12 bases. The trim removed 1 base at V and 4 bases at J, leaving 1 base unmatched. This CDR3 contains 14 residues. Germline CDR1 is DFQATT and CDR2 is SNEGSKA (reference sequence). The CDR3 here is CSARVGLAGETQYF. In DNA form, the CDR3 reads TGCAGTGCTAGAGTGGGACTAGCGGGAGAGACCCAGTACTTC.

The chain recombines TRBV10-2 with TRBJ1-1, with 12 nucleotides matching TRBD1. V lost 6 bases, J lost 6 bases, and 8 bases stayed unmatched. The CDR3 has 15 residues. The germline V gene has CDR1 WSHSY and CDR2 SAAADI. DNA of the CDR3: TGCGCCAGCAGGAACCCGGGACAGGGGGCCGCTGAAGCTTTCTTT. Translation: CASRNPGQGAAEAFF.

V is TRBV6-5 and J is TRBJ1-1, with TRBD1 matching over 8 bases. The V gene end was trimmed by 4 bases and the J gene end by 7 bases; junction bases not matched to a gene: 8. CDR1 is MNHEY and CDR2 is SVGAGI in the germline V gene. CDR3 length equals 14 residues. The CDR3 sequence is CASSLGTGSYEAFF. The CDR3, as DNA: TGTGCCAGCAGTTTAGGGACAGGAAGTTATGAAGCTTTCTTT.